This TCR beta chain was sequenced in a study of follicular helper T cells after annual influenza vaccination. Sequencing was performed with immunoSEQ multiplex PCR; in TCRdb, only in-frame clones are kept and a portion is missing. The sample yields nearly 15,000 clones, around 85% seen once. CDR1 and CDR2 (germline): SGHDT, YYEEEE. CDR3 length equals 16 residues. The V and J ends lost 5 bases and 1 base respectively, with 16 bases between them. Specified time point: 2014-2015 season, 7 days after vaccination. This clonotype was sampled from an adult who received the influenza vaccine. Specimen: CXCR5+ CD38- circulating T follicular helper cells from blood, collected 7 days after influenza vaccination. Indicated subset: circulating Tfh, non-naive CD4+CXCR5+PD-1+ (ICOS+CD38+ or ICOS-CD38-). The chain joins TRBV5-6 to TRBJ2-4; D might be TRBD2 (6 bases). Here the CDR3 DNA reads TGTGCCAGCAGGGAATATAATCGGGGGGCCAAAAACATTCAGTACTTC. Amino acids: CASREYNRGAKNIQYF.